The source of this TCR beta chain is a study of blood T cell repertoires in COVID-19. Study in general: Some COVID-19 samples were acute and others convalescent; all came from the United States, Italy and Spain. T cells, B-cell-depleted T cells, or PBMCs supplied cDNA or gDNA.

The repertoire was sequenced with immunoSEQ multiplex PCR; TCRdb's copy has only in-frame clones and lacks some. Of 250,000 or so clones listed, roughly 79% were seen once; the top ten hold under 2%. Germline V CDR1 and CDR2: GTSNPN, SVGIG (reference sequence). V was trimmed by 5 bases and J by 6 bases, leaving 16 bases between them. The CDR3 contains 14 residues. Sequencing was performed on peripheral blood. The chain has TRBV30 and TRBJ1-4; D gene ambiguous. This sequence originates from a woman older than 75 with acute or convalescent COVID-19. CDR3 residues: CAWVAGRSDEKLFF. CDR3 nucleotide sequence: TGTGCCTGGGTTGCCGGGAGAAGTGATGAAAAACTGTTTTTT.